The clone carrying this T cell receptor beta chain occurred a few times. The antigen remains undetermined. Amplified regions were TCR beta CDR3 sequences from RNA transcripts. The TCR CDR3 first-round RT-PCR relied on the HTBI primer set. TCRdb redid the calling of the multiplex PCR reads with MiXCR, one entry per CDR3 protein. The sample records roughly 400,000 distinct CDR3 sequences, roughly 13% being singletons. The sample originates from a study of T cells in Graves' hyperthyroidism and ophthalmopathy. Study-level background: The authors collected peripheral blood at initial diagnosis, before any treatment. Points from the study as a whole: Ophthalmopathy, as predicted by the model, came a median 6.5 months after the prediction. Among clonotypes expanded in thyroid above 0.001, most were also found in blood.

The germline V gene has CDR1 LGHDT and CDR2 YNNKEL (reference sequence). The V gene lost 5 bases and the J gene lost 3 bases, with 8 bases spanning the gap. This CDR3 has 12 residues. Extraction of PBMCs used 9 to 10 ml of fresh peripheral blood. The chain employs TRBV3-1 and TRBJ2-7; D gene ambiguous. This TCR came from a man aged 45-65 years with Graves' ophthalmopathy. Sequenced sample: blood. CDR3 coding DNA: TGTGCCAGCAGCACAGACCTCTACGAGCAGTACTTC. Protein: CASSTDLYEQYF.